This passage covers 15 T cell receptor beta chains from one sample sequenced in a study of beta chain features in type 1 diabetes. The study reverse transcribed the entire isolated RNA, so it sequenced expressed TCRB transcripts. Profiling relied on immunoSEQ multiplex PCR, and the TCRdb table lists in-frame clones only, not all of them. The sample lists 900,000 or so clones, roughly 16% occurring once. The sequencing sample was made of naive CD4+ T cells from blood. These receptors were collected from a woman younger than 35 in good health.

The chain couples TRBV2 to TRBJ2-7; 10 bases agree with TRBD1. In germline, CDR1 is SNHLY, CDR2 FYNNEI. This CDR3 has 15 amino acids. Trimming cost V 0 bases and J 7 bases; bases outside gene matches: 6. The CDR3, as DNA: TGTGCCAGCAGTGAAGCATGGAGGGACAGGGGAGAGCAGTACTTC. It yields the protein CASSEAWRDRGEQYF.

This chain connects TRBV6-6 to TRBJ2-6; D is possibly TRBD1 (5 bases). Germline V CDR1 and CDR2: MNHNY, SVGAGI (reference sequence). The ends were cut back, 0 bases at V and 8 bases at J, with 11 bases in the middle. The CDR3 has 15 amino acids. This CDR3 is CASSYSTQGPNVLTF. The CDR3, as DNA: TGTGCCAGCAGTTACTCGACCCAGGGCCCCAACGTCCTGACTTTC.

This clone was counted a few times. The same CDR3 also results from other DNA sequences found in this sample. The chain is built from TRBV29-1 and TRBJ2-1, with 14 bases identical to TRBD2. Germline CDR1 is SQVTM and CDR2 is ANQGSEA. V was pared by 6 bases and J by 1 base, with 8 bases of the junction left unmatched. The CDR3 is made up of 17 amino acids. CDR3 amino acids: CSVARTSGRRSYNEQFF. The CDR3 DNA is TGCAGCGTCGCGCGGACTAGCGGGAGGAGGTCCTACAATGAGCAGTTCTTC.

The chain employs TRBV28 and TRBJ2-3; 11 positions agree with TRBD2. The J segment lost 4 bases and the V segment lost 3 bases, leaving 9 bases of the junction unmatched. Germline assignment: CDR1 MDHEN and CDR2 SYDVKM. The CDR3 runs 17 residues. CDR3 in DNA: TGTGCCAGCAGTTTTCCGTCACTAGCGGGAGTATCAGATACGCAGTATTTT. As protein: CASSFPSLAGVSDTQYF. The entire variable domain, with the rest obtained from reference TRBV28 and TRBJ2-3, is as follows: DVKVTQSSRYLVKRTGEKVFLECVQDMDHENMFWYRQDPGLGLRLIYFSYDVKMKEKGDIPEGYSVSREKKERFSLILESASTNQTSMYLCASSFPSLAGVSDTQYFGPGTRLTVL.

This clone was detected a few times. The chain combines TRBV29-1 with TRBJ2-7; 7 bases are a match to TRBD2. Germline assignment: CDR1 SQVTM and CDR2 ANQGSEA. The length of the CDR3 is 13 residues. V was pared by 3 bases and J by 2 bases, with 4 bases of the junction left unmatched. The CDR3 region has the DNA TGCAGCGTTGATGCTAGCGGTACCTACGAGCAGTACTTC. This gives the protein CSVDASGTYEQYF.

This clone came up a few times. The same CDR3 also results from other DNA sequences found in this sample. The rearrangement uses TRBV6-6 and TRBJ1-3, with a weak D call TRBD1 (6 bases). Trimming cost V 2 bases and J 2 bases, with 10 bases left between them. The CDR3 sequence is 15 residues long. CDR1 and CDR2 from the germline V gene are MNHNY and SVGAGI (reference sequence). DNA of the CDR3: TGTGCCAGCAGTTACCAGGGGACGGCTGGAAACACCATATATTTT. The encoded protein is CASSYQGTAGNTIYF.

This clone turned up a few times. The CDR3: CASSPTRGQGPQGETQYF. The CDR3 nucleotides read TGCGCCAGCAGCCCAACCCGGGGACAGGGTCCTCAGGGAGAGACCCAGTACTTC. The chain links TRBV5-1 to TRBJ2-5, with TRBD1 identical over 9 bases. CDR3 length: 18 amino acids. The germline V gene has CDR1 SGHRS and CDR2 YFSETQ. V lost 4 bases to trimming and J lost 4 bases; unmatched junction nucleotides: 17.

This clone showed up just once. The rearrangement links TRBV5-1 to TRBJ2-6; 9 bases are shared with TRBD1. Per germline, CDR1 SGHRS and CDR2 YFSETQ. V lost 4 bases and J lost 1; bases outside the gene matches: 6. CDR3 length: 17 amino acids. The chain's CDR3 is CASSGPGQGSGANVLTF. In DNA form, the CDR3 reads TGCGCCAGCAGCGGGCCGGGACAGGGATCTGGGGCCAACGTCCTGACTTTC.

This clone was counted between two and nine times. The genes are TRBV4-2 and TRBJ2-2; weak D call: TRBD2 (5 bases). CDR3 size: 21 residues. Between the trimmed V and J ends, which lost 1 base and 0 bases, there was a span of 24 bases. Germline V lookup: CDR1 LGHNA, CDR2 YNFKEQ. The CDR3 region has the DNA TGTGCCAGCAGCCAAGTGTGGGAACCTAGAGGGAGTACCGCGAACACCGGGGAGCTGTTTTTT. Translation gives CASSQVWEPRGSTANTGELFF.

This clone came up a few times. The V and J genes are TRBV25-1 and TRBJ1-2, with unresolved D. V lost 6 bases to trimming and J lost 8 bases, with 16 bases between them. Germline CDR1 and CDR2: MGHDK and SYGVNS. The CDR3 length is 13 residues. CDR3 in amino acids: CASSFGGRPGYTF. CDR3 bases: TGTGCCAGCAGCTTCGGTGGAAGACCGGGCTACACCTTC.

There are a few counts of this clone. This chain links TRBV9 with TRBJ2-1, with D tentatively TRBD2 (5 bases). Germline V CDR1 and CDR2: SGDLS, YYNGEE. The CDR3 runs to 11 residues. The V and J ends lost 3 bases and 12 bases respectively, with 10 bases between them. The CDR3 DNA reads TGTGCCAGCAGCGGGAGGATGGGGCAGTTCTTC. This codes for CASSGRMGQFF.

The genes are TRBV28 and TRBJ2-7, with TRBD2 as a possible D gene (7 bases). The CDR3 is made up of 14 amino acids. CDR1 MDHEN and CDR2 SYDVKM come from the germline V gene. V lost 6 bases to trimming and J lost 1 base, with 13 bases between them. The CDR3 spells CASSVSGTSYEQYF. In nucleotides, the CDR3 is TGTGCCAGCAGCGTAAGCGGGACATCCTACGAGCAGTACTTC.

The rearrangement links TRBV7-9 to TRBJ1-3; D is undetermined. V lost 5 bases and J lost 0, with 14 bases in between. The germline gives CDR1 SEHNR, CDR2 FQNEAQ (reference sequence). The CDR3 is made up of 16 amino acids. The CDR3 is CASSGRDTNSGNTIYF. The CDR3 DNA reads TGTGCCAGCAGCGGACGAGACACGAACTCTGGAAACACCATATATTTT.

This clone was seen only once. For the CDR3, the DNA is TGTGCCAGCAGCGTAGAGGGGCAGCGGGGCACCATATATTTT. This codes for CASSVEGQRGTIYF. The chain joins TRBV9 to TRBJ1-3; a weak D match, TRBD1 (5 bases). The germline gives CDR1 SGDLS, CDR2 YYNGEE. Trimming shortened V by 0 bases and J by 9 bases, and 13 bases separated the two germline ends. The CDR3 has 14 residues.

This clone was seen only a few times. The chain combines TRBV7-2 with TRBJ2-3, with 10 bases lining up with TRBD2. The CDR3 extends over 14 amino acids. CDR1 and CDR2 from the germline V gene are SGHTA and FQGNSA. J gave up 6 bases and V 7 bases, and 7 bases lay outside the gene matches. The CDR3 DNA follows: TGTGCCAGCACCCTAGCGGGAGTTCTTGATACGCAGTATTTT. Residues: CASTLAGVLDTQYF.